One and the same sample provided the 32 T cell receptor beta chains below, sequenced in a study of breast tumors, draining lymph nodes, adjacent tissues. Using its own MiXCR run on the multiplex PCR reads, TCRdb lists one record per CDR3 protein. This table holds over 150,000 distinct CDR3 sequences, about 32% found once. Breast cancer patients provided tissue from their axillary draining lymph nodes. Material for sequencing was axillary lymph node tissue. The receptor set was obtained from a female donor with breast cancer. Some clones in this sample may be carry-over from other donors' samples.

The chain uses TRBV25-1 and TRBJ2-1; D may be TRBD2 (6 bases). This CDR3 region has 15 residues. The V gene lost 6 bases and the J gene lost 0 bases, with 12 bases spanning the gap. CDR1 and CDR2 from the germline V gene are MGHDK and SYGVNS. CDR3 protein: CASSRVGSSYNEQFF. DNA of the CDR3: TGTGCCAGCAGCCGAGTCGGGAGCTCCTACAATGAGCAGTTCTTC.

Remarks on this clonotype: This clone may be a read error of a much larger clone one base away. The V call is TRBV30, the J call TRBJ2-6; D ambiguous. In germline, CDR1 is GTSNPN, CDR2 SVGIG (reference sequence). V lost 4 bases and J lost 0, with 7 bases in between. The CDR3 sequence is 14 residues long. The CDR3 here is CAWTTGSGANVLTF. CDR3 DNA sequence: TGTGCCTGGACGACCGGCTCTGGGGCCAACGTCCTGACTTTC. Supplemented by reference TRBV30 and TRBJ2-6, the full variable domain reads SQTIHQWPATLVQPVGSPLSLECTVEGTSNPNLYWYRQAAGRGLQLLFYSVGIGQISSEVPQNLSASRPQDRQFILSSKKLLLSDSGFYLCAWTTGSGANVLTFGAGSRLTVL.

This clonotype was recorded many times. V usage is TRBV4-2 and J usage is TRBJ2-5; 13 nucleotides line up with TRBD2. CDR1 and CDR2 from the germline V gene are LGHNA and YNFKEQ. The CDR3 has 18 amino acids. V shed 1 base, J shed 5 bases, and the junction held 10 bases outside the gene matches. CDR3 bases: TGTGCCAGCAGCCAAGGGACTAGCGGGGGCCGGTTTGGGGAGACCCAGTACTTC. Protein product: CASSQGTSGGRFGETQYF.

This clonotype has only a few counts. This chain joins TRBV28 and TRBJ1-2; D might be TRBD1 (5 bases). The germline V and J ends were trimmed by 5 bases and 0 bases, with 10 bases remaining between them. Germline values: CDR1 MDHEN, CDR2 SYDVKM. The CDR3 length is 14 residues. The CDR3 DNA follows: TGTGCCAGCAGTCCCCTGACAGCTAACTATGGCTACACCTTC. Protein sequence: CASSPLTANYGYTF.

This chain joins TRBV6-5 and TRBJ1-6, with D possibly matching TRBD1 (5 bases). CDR1 and CDR2 (germline): MNHEY, SVGAGI. The V gene lost 0 bases and the J gene lost 7 bases, with 10 bases spanning the gap. This CDR3 has 15 residues. CDR3 in amino acids: CASSYSRWDNSPLHF. CDR3 nucleotide sequence: TGTGCCAGCAGTTACTCGAGATGGGACAATTCACCCCTCCACTTT.

The chain uses TRBV7-2 and TRBJ2-5, with TRBD2 identical over 10 bases. Germline loops: CDR1 SGHTA, CDR2 FQGNSA. The CDR3 runs to 15 residues. The V segment lost 5 bases and the J segment 6 bases; nucleotides outside the gene matches: 9. CDR3 sequence: CASSPRGSGGKTQYF. CDR3 DNA sequence: TGTGCCAGCAGCCCCCGGGGTAGCGGGGGGAAGACCCAGTACTTC.

This clonotype was seen at least ten times. V is TRBV20-1 and J is TRBJ1-4, with TRBD1 matching 8 bases. V lost 6 bases to trimming and J lost 8 bases; unmatched junction nucleotides: 5. CDR1 is DFQATT and CDR2 is SNEGSKA in the germline V gene (reference sequence). This CDR3 region has 12 residues. The CDR3 coding sequence is TGCAGTGCAACAGGGGGGAAAGAAAAACTGTTTTTT. Its protein is CSATGGKEKLFF.

The chain combines TRBV5-1 with TRBJ2-7, with 8 bases lining up with TRBD1. J was trimmed by 3 bases and V by 0 bases; bases with no gene match: 5. The CDR3 length is 15 residues. Per germline, CDR1 SGHRS and CDR2 YFSETQ. This CDR3 reads CASSLGGTGDYEQYF. The CDR3 DNA sequence: TGCGCCAGCAGCTTGGGCGGGACAGGAGACTACGAGCAGTACTTC.

Many counts were recorded for this clonotype. At one of its ends the junction is not consistent with the germline gene, which may arise from a read error. For the CDR3, the DNA is TGCAGTGCTGGAGACGTCGGAGCCGGGGAGCTGTTTTTT. Amino acids: CSAGDVGAGELFF. This chain uses TRBV20-1 with TRBJ2-2; D remains unclear. Germline lookup yields CDR1 DFQATT and CDR2 SNEGSKA (reference sequence). This CDR3 contains 13 residues.

On this clonotype itself: This may be a read error: a much more frequent sequence differs by one nucleotide. The J gene is TRBJ2-7, the V gene TRBV5-6, with D unclear. The CDR3 loop spans 15 amino acids. Germline V gene lookup returns CDR1 SGHDT and CDR2 YYEEEE. In DNA, the CDR3 is TGTGCCAGCAGCCTAGGTCAATACACCACTTACGGGCAGTACTTC. Its translation: CASSLGQYTTYGQYF.

Regarding this clonotype: A much larger clone lies a single base off, so this may be a read error. DNA of the CDR3: TGTGCCAGCAGTCACGACGAGGGGAGAAAACTGTTTTTT. Translation gives CASSHDEGRKLFF. The rearrangement uses TRBV6-2 or TRBV6-3 and TRBJ1-4; tentatively, D is TRBD1 (5 bases). The CDR3 totals 13 residues. Trimming cost V 5 bases and J 10 bases, with 14 bases left between them. Germline lookup yields CDR1 MNHEY and CDR2 SVGEGT.

As to this clonotype: Compared with germline, one end of the junction differs, possibly owing to a read error. This sequence joins TRBV24-1 and TRBJ2-7, with D unresolved. The CDR3 is 12 amino acids. In germline, CDR1 is KGHDR, CDR2 SFDVKD. CDR3 nucleotide sequence: TGTCCCACCAGTGACCTCCCTGGCGGGCAGTACTTC. It codes for CPTSDLPGGQYF.

In this sample, this clonotype turned up many times. An end of the junction does not agree with germline; a read error may underlie this. The chain is built from TRBV7-2 and TRBJ1-2; D call uncertain. This CDR3 is 15 amino acids long. Germline V CDR1 and CDR2: SGHTA, FQGNSA. The CDR3 coding sequence is TGTGCCAGCAGCCCGGATTCTTTAATTGACTATGGCTACCCCTTC. This gives the protein CASSPDSLIDYGYPF.

This clonotype has a count of ten or more. The chain couples TRBV20-1 to TRBJ2-7, with a possible D match to TRBD1 (6 bases). Trimming cost V 3 bases and J 3 bases, with 15 bases left between them. Germline V gene sequence: CDR1 DFQATT, CDR2 SNEGSKA (reference sequence). The CDR3 is 14 amino acids. The CDR3 DNA sequence: TGCAGTGCTAGTGGCGACCAGGGGCTCTACGAGCAGTACTTC. Amino acids: CSASGDQGLYEQYF.

This clonotype has a count of ten or more. V usage is TRBV6-5 and J usage is TRBJ1-4; 8 bases are a match to TRBD1. The CDR3 spans 15 residues. With 8 bases clipped from V and 8 bases from J, the junction kept 13 bases outside the gene matches. The germline CDR1 and CDR2 sequences are MNHEY and SVGAGI. CDR3 sequence: CASHLRQGKGEKLFF. The DNA for the CDR3 is TGTGCCAGCCACCTTAGACAGGGGAAAGGAGAAAAACTGTTTTTT.

The chain joins TRBV29-1 to TRBJ2-1, with 11 bases identical to TRBD2. V shed 8 bases and J 5 bases; nucleotides not matched to a gene: 14. The germline V gene encodes CDR1 SQVTM and CDR2 ANQGSEA. The CDR3 is made up of 16 amino acids. The CDR3 sequence: CSLGTSGRRVHNEQFF. CDR3 nucleotides: TGCAGCTTGGGAACTAGCGGGAGAAGGGTCCACAATGAGCAGTTCTTC.

The genes are TRBV29-1 and TRBJ1-1; TRBD1 aligns across 9 bases. CDR3 size: 17 residues. Germline V lookup: CDR1 SQVTM, CDR2 ANQGSEA. The junction had 15 bases not matched to a gene; V was cut back by 4 bases and J by 3 bases. The chain's CDR3 is CSVVGQGVLYLDTEAFF. In DNA, the CDR3 is TGCAGCGTTGTGGGACAGGGCGTTCTTTACCTGGACACTGAAGCTTTCTTT.

In this sample, this clonotype turned up many times. The rearrangement uses TRBV24-1 and TRBJ1-6; no clear D. The ends were cut back, 0 bases at V and 11 bases at J, with 13 bases in the middle. CDR1 and CDR2 from the germline V gene are KGHDR and SFDVKD. This CDR3 comprises 15 residues. The DNA of the CDR3 is TGTGCCACCAGTGATTTGTCCCTCGCCGGGCCACCCCTCCACTTT. As protein: CATSDLSLAGPPLHF.

Worth noting for this clonotype: A much more abundant neighbour one base away suggests this may be a read error. Likely a read error: the CDR3 ends without its conserved phenylalanine or tryptophan. No DNA is shown, since the ends of the CDR3 on it are uncertain; the CDR3 is the one TCRdb lists. The chain joins TRBV6-5 to TRBJ2-7; the D call TRBD1 from the table was never checked on the DNA. Per germline, CDR1 MNHEY and CDR2 SVGAGI. Termini included, the CDR3 measures 13 amino acids. The CDR3 loop is CASSHPGRESMYL.

The V and J genes are TRBV7-9 and TRBJ2-6; D is possibly TRBD2 (6 bases). V dropped 5 bases and J dropped 11 bases, with 19 bases sitting between them. This CDR3 is built from 15 residues. CDR1 and CDR2 from the germline V gene are SEHNR and FQNEAQ (reference sequence). CDR3: CASSQGTAVADVLTF. The CDR3 DNA follows: TGTGCCAGCAGCCAAGGGACTGCCGTGGCTGACGTCCTGACTTTC.

There are a few counts of this clonotype. Just one base apart from a much larger clone, this may be a read error. The chain uses TRBV7-2 and TRBJ2-2; the D gene is possibly TRBD2 (5 bases). The germline CDR1 and CDR2 sequences are SGHTA and FQGNSA. The CDR3 spans 15 residues. CDR3: CASSIRVANTGELLF. The CDR3, as DNA: TGTGCCAGCAGCATACGGGTCGCGAACACCGGGGAGCTGCTTTTT.

Ten or more counts support this clonotype. This sequence joins TRBV25-1 and TRBJ1-6; D ambiguous. Per germline, CDR1 MGHDK and CDR2 SYGVNS. V was shortened by 4 bases and J by 2 bases, with 15 bases between the two germline ends. CDR3 length: 17 residues. The CDR3, as DNA: TGTGCCAGCAGTGGGGCGGTGGGGAGCACCTATAATTCACCCCTCCACTTT. It yields the protein CASSGAVGSTYNSPLHF.

About this clonotype: A much more abundant neighbour one base away suggests this may be a read error. The chain recombines TRBV6-5 with TRBJ2-3; the match to TRBD2 covers 9 bases. Germline assignment: CDR1 MNHEY and CDR2 SVGAGI. CDR3 length: 16 residues. V shed 6 bases and J 3 bases; nucleotides not matched to a gene: 10. As DNA, the CDR3 is TGTGCCAGCAGAGACGACATAGCGGGAGCGACAGATACGCAGTATTTT. Translation: CASRDDIAGATDTQYF.

For this clonotype: Being one base from a much bigger clone, this may be a read error. The chain joins TRBV9 to TRBJ2-3; tentative D call: TRBD2 (6 bases). Germline V CDR1 and CDR2: SGDLS, YYNGEE. This CDR3 contains 15 residues. The DNA of the CDR3 is TGTGCCAGCAGCGTAGTGGGAGGCCAACTAGATACGCCGTATTTT. Its translation is CASSVVGGQLDTPYF.

This clonotype was observed many times. The J gene is TRBJ1-4, the V gene TRBV30; D is undetermined. The CDR3 consists of 12 residues. The germline V and J ends were trimmed by 5 bases and 6 bases, with 10 bases remaining between them. The germline gives CDR1 GTSNPN, CDR2 SVGIG (reference sequence). The CDR3: CAWGLRDEKLFF. The CDR3 DNA is TGTGCCTGGGGATTGAGGGATGAAAAACTGTTTTTT.

In this sample, this clonotype turned up many times. V usage is TRBV4-3 and J usage is TRBJ2-7; D is perhaps TRBD1 (7 bases). Per germline, CDR1 LGHNA and CDR2 YSLEER. The CDR3 loop spans 16 amino acids. The ends were cut back, 1 base at V and 4 bases at J, with 17 bases in the middle. CDR3 sequence reads: CASSQGRGGGPYEQYF. CDR3 nucleotide sequence: TGCGCCAGCAGCCAAGGCCGCGGAGGGGGCCCATACGAGCAGTACTTC.

The chain is built from TRBV29-1 and TRBJ2-1; TRBD1 is a possible D gene (6 bases). The CDR3 runs 17 residues. V gave up 4 bases and J gave up 6 bases, with 25 bases separating them. Germline lookup yields CDR1 SQVTM and CDR2 ANQGSEA. The CDR3 DNA is TGCAGCGTTGTGTTGGGCAGGGGAGATTCACGGGCCAATGAGCAGTTCTTC. This translates into CSVVLGRGDSRANEQFF.

The genes are TRBV20-1 and TRBJ2-5, with 7 bases lining up with TRBD2. V lost 6 bases and J lost 1; bases outside the gene matches: 8. The germline V gene has CDR1 DFQATT and CDR2 SNEGSKA (reference sequence). This CDR3 is built from 14 residues. The CDR3 bases are TGCAGTGCCCCGGGCGGGGGACCCCAAGAGACCCAGTACTTC. Amino acids: CSAPGGGPQETQYF.

This rearrangement joins TRBV6-6 to TRBJ2-3, with TRBD1 matching 8 bases. The CDR3 loop spans 15 amino acids. J lost 0 bases, V lost 2 bases, and 1 base had no gene match. Germline loops: CDR1 MNHNY, CDR2 SVGAGI (reference sequence). The CDR3 DNA sequence: TGTGCCAGCAGTTACAGGGACAGGAGCACAGATACGCAGTATTTT. As protein: CASSYRDRSTDTQYF.

The table lists this clonotype with a few counts. This may stem from a read error, because a much larger clone lies one nucleotide away. The chain couples TRBV7-6 to TRBJ2-1, with D possibly called TRBD1 or TRBD2 (6 bases each). Trimming pared 5 bases from V and 6 bases from J, leaving 14 bases between. Germline-derived CDR1 and CDR2 are SGHVS and FNYEAQ. This CDR3 is built from 14 residues. The CDR3 loop reads CASSPSWGANEQFF. CDR3 coding DNA: TGTGCCAGCAGCCCTTCTTGGGGGGCCAATGAGCAGTTCTTC. Supplemented by reference TRBV7-6 and TRBJ2-1, the full variable domain reads GAGVSQSPRYKVTKRGQDVALRCDPISGHVSLYWYRQALGQGPEFLTYFNYEAQQDKSGLPNDRFSAERPEGSISTLTIQRTEQRDSAMYRCASSPSWGANEQFFGPGTRLTVL.

This rearrangement joins TRBV6-6 to TRBJ1-2, with 10 bases fitting TRBD1. V shed 4 bases and J 4 bases; nucleotides not matched to a gene: 6. Germline values: CDR1 MNHNY, CDR2 SVGAGI (reference sequence). This CDR3 is 15 amino acids long. The CDR3 is CASSSRDRGSYGYTF. Here the CDR3 DNA reads TGTGCCAGCAGTTCCCGGGACAGGGGCTCCTATGGCTACACCTTC.

The chain joins TRBV7-9 to TRBJ2-5, with no clear D. Germline CDR1 SEHNR, CDR2 FQNEAQ (reference sequence). This CDR3 has 11 residues. V was clipped by 8 bases and J by 5 bases, with 9 bases between them. The CDR3 DNA reads as TGTGCCAGCCAACTACGGGAGACCCAGTACTTC. Translating gives CASQLRETQYF. Drawing the rest from reference TRBV7-9 and TRBJ2-5, the complete variable domain is DTGVSQNPRHKITKRGQNVTFRCDPISEHNRLYWYRQTLGQGPEFLTYFQNEAQLEKSRLLSDRFSAERPKGSFSTLEIQRTEQGDSAMYLCASQLRETQYFGPGTRLLVL.